The 20 T cell receptor beta chains presented below share a single source sample, sequenced in a study of technical replicates of blood from a handful of donors (dated by TCRdb to the late 2010s). The library was obtained by the immunoSEQ multiplex PCR assay. In its TCRdb copy, this immuneACCESS table keeps in-frame sequences only and misses some clones. Where compared with another copy, unresolved V genes explain less than half of these, and the others have no known cause. The sample data list 75,000 to 95,000 clones, and approximately 91% of these were observed just once. The ten largest clones take up 0.41% of the sample. The specimen sequenced was T cells isolated from PBMCs. The receptors were gathered from a human donor in good health.

The chain joins TRBV11-2 to TRBJ2-5; D might be TRBD2 (6 bases). Germline assignment: CDR1 SGHAT and CDR2 FQNNGV. This CDR3 comprises 15 residues. V was trimmed by 5 bases and J by 5 bases, leaving 18 bases between them. CDR3 DNA sequence: TGTGCCAGCAGCCCCCCGGGGCGGGACGGGGAGACCCAGTACTTC. It is translated as CASSPPGRDGETQYF.

The chain is built from TRBV11-3 and TRBJ2-5, with 10 bases aligning to TRBD2. This CDR3 has 17 amino acids. The V gene's germline CDR1 is SGHNT and CDR2 YENEEA. Germline trimming cut 1 base from V and 1 base from J; bases unmatched to any gene: 6. This CDR3 is CASSLGRLAGVQETQYF. CDR3 nucleotide sequence: TGTGCCAGCAGCTTAGGACGGCTAGCGGGAGTCCAAGAGACCCAGTACTTC. Together with reference TRBV11-3 and TRBJ2-5, the CDR3 gives the full variable domain: EAGVVQSPRYKIIEKKQPVAFWCNPISGHNTLYWYLQNLGQGPELLIRYENEEAVDDSQLPKDRFSAERLKGVDSTLKIQPAELGDSAVYLCASSLGRLAGVQETQYFGPGTRLLVL.

This clone was seen only once. One end of the junction varies from germline; a read error may be responsible. V usage is TRBV7-7 and J usage is TRBJ2-5; 7 nucleotides match TRBD1. CDR1 SSHAT and CDR2 FNYEAQ come from the germline V gene (reference sequence). CDR3 length: 13 amino acids. CDR3 protein: CASSPQGRETQYF. CDR3 coding DNA: TGTGCTAGCAGCCCACAGGGGAGAGAGACCCAGTACTTC.

The V call is TRBV9, the J call TRBJ1-1; possibly TRBD1 for D (5 bases). In germline, CDR1 is SGDLS, CDR2 YYNGEE. With 4 bases removed from V and 4 bases from J, the gap between germline ends came to 8 bases. CDR3 size: 12 residues. The CDR3: CASSPQGTEAFF. The CDR3 DNA is TGTGCCAGCAGCCCCCAGGGCACTGAAGCTTTCTTT.

The chain links TRBV5-1 to TRBJ2-5; 10 bases line up with TRBD1. V dropped 2 bases and J dropped 2; count of bases not matched to a gene: 3. The CDR3 length is 15 residues. CDR1 SGHRS and CDR2 YFSETQ come from the germline V gene. In DNA form, the CDR3 reads TGCGCCAGCAGCTTAGGGACAGGGGATCAAGAGACCCAGTACTTC. Amino acid sequence: CASSLGTGDQETQYF.

This rearrangement joins TRBV14 to TRBJ2-4; D uncertain. Germline CDR1 SGHDN, CDR2 FVKESK. V was cut by 0 bases and J by 6 bases, with 6 bases left in between. The CDR3 consists of 13 residues. For the CDR3, the DNA is TGTGCCAGCAGCCAAGAACATGCAAACATTCAGTACTTC. Protein product: CASSQEHANIQYF.

V gene TRBV7-9 combines with J gene TRBJ2-7; D is possibly TRBD1 (6 bases). The CDR3 contains 15 residues. V dropped 5 bases and J dropped 3 bases, with 17 bases sitting between them. Looked up from germline, CDR1 is SEHNR and CDR2 is FQNEAQ (reference sequence). In DNA, the CDR3 is TGTGCCAGCAGCCATAGCCACCAGGGGTACTACGAGCAGTACTTC. It codes for CASSHSHQGYYEQYF. The variable domain in full, completed from reference TRBV7-9 and TRBJ2-7, reads DTGVSQNPRHKITKRGQNVTFRCDPISEHNRLYWYRQTLGQGPEFLTYFQNEAQLEKSRLLSDRFSAERPKGSFSTLEIQRTEQGDSAMYLCASSHSHQGYYEQYFGPGTRLTVT.

The chain carries TRBV27 and TRBJ1-1, with a tentative D call TRBD1 (6 bases). Trimming stripped 9 bases from V and 0 bases from J, with 8 bases between. Germline-derived CDR1 and CDR2 are MNHEY and SMNVEV (reference sequence). The CDR3 loop spans 12 amino acids. CDR3 DNA: TGTGCCAGTGGACAGTTGAACACTGAAGCTTTCTTT. It yields the protein CASGQLNTEAFF.

The chain couples TRBV28 to TRBJ1-2, with 8 bases that match TRBD1. Germline-derived CDR1 and CDR2 are MDHEN and SYDVKM. Trimming removed 7 bases from V and 5 bases from J; junction bases left unmatched: 15. The CDR3 has 16 amino acids. The chain's CDR3 is CASTRTGLPQGYGYTF. CDR3 in DNA: TGTGCCAGCACCCGGACAGGGCTTCCCCAAGGGTATGGCTACACCTTC.

The J gene is TRBJ1-3, the V gene TRBV6-6; TRBD1 matches 8 bases. J was trimmed by 0 bases and V by 1 base; bases with no gene match: 2. CDR1 and CDR2 (germline): MNHNY, SVGAGI (reference sequence). The length of the CDR3 is 16 residues. The chain's CDR3 is CASSYLGQVSGNTIYF. CDR3 nucleotides: TGTGCCAGCAGTTACTTGGGACAGGTCTCTGGAAACACCATATATTTT.

This clone showed up just a few times. The gene calls are TRBV14 and TRBJ2-4; TRBD2 agrees at 7 bases. This CDR3 is 14 amino acids long. J lost 8 bases, V lost 3 bases, and 7 bases had no gene match. Looked up from germline, CDR1 is SGHDN and CDR2 is FVKESK. CDR3: CASSQGGPLYIQYF. CDR3 DNA sequence: TGTGCCAGCAGCCAGGGAGGGCCTTTGTACATTCAGTACTTC.

V is TRBV6-6 and J is TRBJ1-1; 9 bases fit TRBD1. Germline loops: CDR1 MNHNY, CDR2 SVGAGI (reference sequence). This CDR3 spans 14 amino acids. The ends lost 2 bases at V and 3 bases at J; junction bases unmatched: 1. The CDR3 DNA follows: TGTGCCAGCAGTTACAGGGACAGGGACACTGAAGCTTTCTTT. Amino acids: CASSYRDRDTEAFF.

The chain combines TRBV2 with TRBJ1-1; 7 bases line up with TRBD1. The junction had 1 base not matched to a gene; V was cut back by 5 bases and J by 1 base. Germline lookup yields CDR1 SNHLY and CDR2 FYNNEI. This CDR3 region has 13 residues. This chain's CDR3 is CASSYRGNTEAFF. The CDR3 coding sequence is TGTGCCAGCAGTTACAGGGGGAACACTGAAGCTTTCTTT.

This chain joins TRBV5-1 and TRBJ2-2; the match to TRBD2 covers 10 bases. Germline CDR1 reads SGHRS; CDR2 reads YFSETQ. Trimming cost V 6 bases and J 6 bases; bases outside gene matches: 8. The CDR3 spans 15 residues. CDR3 loop: CASTQGGLAAGELFF. CDR3 coding DNA: TGCGCCAGCACCCAGGGAGGACTAGCGGCCGGGGAGCTGTTTTTT.

The CDR3 coding sequence is TGTGCCAGTAGTAATCCTGGCGGGCCTGACGACACTCATCTTCTCTACAATGAGCAGTTCTTC. Its protein product is CASSNPGGPDDTHLLYNEQFF. V usage is TRBV19 and J usage is TRBJ2-1; possibly TRBD2 for D (5 bases). The CDR3 extends over 21 amino acids. The germline V gene encodes CDR1 LNHDA and CDR2 SQIVND (reference sequence). V lost 4 bases to trimming and J lost 3 bases, with 31 bases between them. The complete variable domain, with remaining parts taken from reference TRBV19 and TRBJ2-1, reads DGGITQSPKYLFRKEGQNVTLSCEQNLNHDAMYWYRQDPGQGLRLIYYSQIVNDFQKGDIAEGYSVSREKKESFPLTVTSAQKNPTAFYLCASSNPGGPDDTHLLYNEQFFGPGTRLTVL.

The CDR3 nucleotides are TGTGCCAGCTCACGATTTAGCGGGAGGGCCGGCGGATCGTCTGAGACCCAGTACTTC. Translating it yields CASSRFSGRAGGSSETQYF. V usage is TRBV18 and J usage is TRBJ2-5; 11 nucleotides match TRBD2. The CDR3 consists of 19 residues. The V gene end was trimmed by 4 bases and the J gene end by 5 bases; junction bases not matched to a gene: 18. The germline gives CDR1 KGHSH, CDR2 LQKENI.

The chain carries TRBV4-3 and TRBJ1-2; the D is unclear. Germline V lookup: CDR1 LGHNA, CDR2 YSLEER. The CDR3 has 18 residues. V lost 2 bases to trimming and J lost 8 bases, with 27 bases between them. The CDR3 DNA sequence: TGCGCCAGCAGCCAAACCCCTATTTCGACGCGGGCAGTGGGGGGCTACACCTTC. Translating it yields CASSQTPISTRAVGGYTF.

This clone was found once. This chain connects TRBV10-3 to TRBJ1-5, with TRBD1 matching over 10 bases. Germline trimming cut 10 bases from V and 6 bases from J; bases unmatched to any gene: 3. Germline loops: CDR1 ENHRY, CDR2 SYGVKD. The CDR3 runs 12 residues. The CDR3 DNA reads TGTGCCACCGGACAGGGGGGTCAGCCCCAGCATTTT. This translates into CATGQGGQPQHF.

The chain recombines TRBV28 with TRBJ2-1; 7 nucleotides match TRBD2. Trimming cost V 8 bases and J 4 bases; bases outside gene matches: 14. Germline CDR1 reads MDHEN; CDR2 reads SYDVKM. The CDR3 consists of 16 residues. CDR3 DNA sequence: TGTGCCAGCGGGGGGGATCCAGCGGGGCTTTACAATGAGCAGTTCTTC. Protein sequence: CASGGDPAGLYNEQFF. Variable domain in full (rest from reference TRBV28 and TRBJ2-1): DVKVTQSSRYLVKRTGEKVFLECVQDMDHENMFWYRQDPGLGLRLIYFSYDVKMKEKGDIPEGYSVSREKKERFSLILESASTNQTSMYLCASGGDPAGLYNEQFFGPGTRLTVL.

This chain uses TRBV28 with TRBJ2-2; D is undetermined. V lost 3 bases, J lost 2 bases, and 4 bases lay in between. CDR1 is MDHEN, CDR2 SYDVKM, per germline. The CDR3 covers 13 residues. CDR3 region: CASSFYNTGELFF. The CDR3, as DNA: TGTGCCAGCAGTTTCTACAACACCGGGGAGCTGTTTTTT.